These 30 T cell receptor beta chains share one sample of origin, sequenced in a study of blood T cell repertoires in COVID-19. Assay used: immunoSEQ multiplex PCR; TCRdb lists only in-frame clones, some missing. The repertoire includes tens of thousands of clones, 70% to 90% of them detected once, and 16% sits in the top ten. The sequenced sample consisted of peripheral blood. Receptors were obtained from a middle-aged man with COVID-19, enrolled during active disease.

This chain uses TRBV7-3 with TRBJ2-3; 7 bases match TRBD1. Germline-derived CDR1 and CDR2 are SGHTA and FQGTGA. V trimming: 2 bases; J trimming: 10 bases; junction bases outside the gene matches: 9. This CDR3 region has 14 residues. The CDR3 nucleotides read TGTGCCAGCAGCTTAGGGACAGATATAAAATCGCAGTATTTT. Amino acid sequence: CASSLGTDIKSQYF.

The chain uses TRBV19 and TRBJ2-5, with D possibly being TRBD2 (5 bases). V was pared by 3 bases and J by 1 base, with 9 bases between. The germline gives CDR1 LNHDA, CDR2 SQIVND (reference sequence). The CDR3 covers 14 residues. The CDR3 nucleotides are TGTGCCAGTAGTATGCCCGGACTCCAAGAGACCCAGTACTTC. Protein: CASSMPGLQETQYF.

The J gene is TRBJ2-3, the V gene TRBV11-2; 8 nucleotides line up with TRBD1. The CDR3 is 16 amino acids. CDR1 is SGHAT, CDR2 FQNNGV, per germline. Trimming removed 1 base from V and 1 base from J; junction bases left unmatched: 4. The CDR3, as DNA: TGTGCCAGCAGCTTAGGGACAGGGATCGGCACAGATACGCAGTATTTT. Encoded protein: CASSLGTGIGTDTQYF.

The chain employs TRBV5-1 and TRBJ1-1; 7 bases match TRBD1. Germline assignment: CDR1 SGHRS and CDR2 YFSETQ. V lost 3 bases to trimming and J lost 10 bases; unmatched junction nucleotides: 9. This CDR3 comprises 13 residues. CDR3 in amino acids: CASSSTDREIAFF. The CDR3 DNA reads TGCGCCAGCAGCTCCACTGACAGGGAGATAGCTTTCTTT.

This clone was seen a handful of times. The genes are TRBV11-2 and TRBJ1-2; TRBD1 matches at 9 bases. Germline trimming cut 5 bases from V and 4 bases from J; bases unmatched to any gene: 8. CDR1 is SGHAT and CDR2 is FQNNGV in the germline V gene. The CDR3 is made up of 15 amino acids. CDR3 sequence (DNA): TGTGCCAGCAGCCCCCGCCGACAGGGGGGCTATGGCTACACCTTC. Its translation: CASSPRRQGGYGYTF.

The V call is TRBV2, the J call TRBJ2-7; 8 bases match TRBD2. Looked up from germline, CDR1 is SNHLY and CDR2 is FYNNEI. V shed 5 bases, J shed 1 base, and the junction held 7 bases outside the gene matches. The CDR3 spans 15 residues. CDR3 residues: CASSTREGVSYEQYF. The CDR3, as DNA: TGTGCCAGCAGTACCCGGGAGGGAGTGTCCTACGAGCAGTACTTC. Using reference TRBV2 and TRBJ2-7 for the parts outside the CDR3, the full variable domain is EPEVTQTPSHQVTQMGQEVILRCVPISNHLYFYWYRQILGQKVEFLVSFYNNEISEKSEIFDDQFSVERPDGSNFTLKIRSTKLEDSAMYFCASSTREGVSYEQYFGPGTRLTVT.

This clone was observed a few times. This chain joins TRBV10-2 and TRBJ1-6, with D unclear. From germline, CDR1 is WSHSY and CDR2 SAAADI. This CDR3 contains 12 residues. V was pared by 3 bases and J by 10 bases, with 7 bases between. The DNA for the CDR3 is TGCGCCAGCAGTGACAGGCGCTCACCCCTCCACTTT. Its translation is CASSDRRSPLHF.

CDR3 DNA sequence: TGTGCCATCAGTGTAGGACAGGACTTTCAGCCCCAGCATTTT. It encodes CAISVGQDFQPQHF. This chain connects TRBV10-3 to TRBJ1-5; 7 bases agree with TRBD1. Germline V gene lookup returns CDR1 ENHRY and CDR2 SYGVKD. After removal of 4 bases from V and 6 bases from J, the junction contained 6 bases not matched to a gene. The CDR3 totals 14 residues.

This clone was detected once. The chain couples TRBV30 to TRBJ1-2; D is perhaps TRBD1 (6 bases). This CDR3 is 14 amino acids long. Germline V gene lookup returns CDR1 GTSNPN and CDR2 SVGIG (reference sequence). V was pared by 0 bases and J by 4 bases, with 12 bases between. CDR3: CAWSVLGGGYGYTF. The CDR3 DNA reads TGTGCCTGGAGTGTACTGGGAGGGGGCTATGGCTACACCTTC.

CDR3 amino acids: CASSGGTSGARDTQYF. CDR3 nucleotide sequence: TGTGCCAGCAGCGGGGGGACTAGCGGGGCCCGGGATACGCAGTATTTT. The rearrangement links TRBV5-5 to TRBJ2-3; TRBD2 aligns across 13 bases. Germline CDR1 and CDR2: SGHKS and YYEKEE (reference sequence). Losses at the gene ends were 4 bases for V and 6 bases for J; bases not matched to a gene: 8. This CDR3 is built from 16 residues.

CDR3 in DNA: TGTGCCAGCGCGCGACAGGGGGGTGATACTGAAGCTTTCTTT. Protein: CASARQGGDTEAFF. The V gene is TRBV6-5, the J gene TRBJ1-1; the match to TRBD1 covers 9 bases. Unmatched junction bases numbered 9, after V lost 8 bases and J lost 5 bases. The CDR3 consists of 14 residues. Germline CDR1 reads MNHEY; CDR2 reads SVGAGI.

This clone showed up just a few times. The CDR3 nucleotides read TGTGCCAGCAGCCAAGTAGCCTACGAGCAGTACTTC. Residues: CASSQVAYEQYF. This chain uses TRBV3-1 (or the pseudogene TRBV3-2) with TRBJ2-7; D is uncertain. Trimming removed 1 base from V and 2 bases from J, with 3 bases in between. The germline V gene encodes CDR1 LGHDT and CDR2 YNNKEL (reference sequence). The CDR3 sequence is 12 residues long.

The V gene is TRBV28, the J gene TRBJ1-2; 8 positions agree with TRBD1. Germline lookup yields CDR1 MDHEN and CDR2 SYDVKM. The CDR3 is made up of 13 amino acids. Unmatched junction bases numbered 7, after V lost 6 bases and J lost 7 bases. DNA for the CDR3: TGTGCCAGCAGCTCAGGGGGCGCGAGTGGCTACACCTTC. It encodes CASSSGGASGYTF.

The genes are TRBV5-1 and TRBJ2-3; D call uncertain. The V end was cut by 1 base, the J end by 3 bases, with 9 bases between. In germline, CDR1 is SGHRS, CDR2 YFSETQ. The CDR3 is made up of 14 amino acids. This CDR3 reads CASSLRLDTDTQYF. CDR3 nucleotide sequence: TGCGCCAGCAGCTTGCGTCTAGATACAGATACGCAGTATTTT.

This rearrangement joins TRBV9 to TRBJ2-5; D is possibly TRBD2 (7 bases). Deletions cut 0 bases from V and 3 bases from J, with 12 bases between. The CDR3 has 15 amino acids. Germline loops: CDR1 SGDLS, CDR2 YYNGEE. CDR3 DNA: TGTGCCAGCAGCGTAGGAGCGGGGACAAAAGAGACCCAGTACTTC. Translated, it gives CASSVGAGTKETQYF.

This chain joins TRBV28 and TRBJ1-5; 7 bases align to TRBD1. Germline V CDR1 and CDR2: MDHEN, SYDVKM. The J segment lost 11 bases and the V segment lost 6 bases, leaving 16 bases of the junction unmatched. CDR3 length: 15 residues. The DNA of the CDR3 is TGTGCCAGCAGCGACAGGGCCAGGGGGGTTTTGTCCCAGCATTTT. This encodes CASSDRARGVLSQHF.

The gene calls are TRBV30 and TRBJ1-2; D is unclear. The CDR3 totals 12 residues. Germline V gene lookup returns CDR1 GTSNPN and CDR2 SVGIG (reference sequence). Deletions cut 7 bases from V and 11 bases from J, with 20 bases between. CDR3 in amino acids: CASYFGGFRYTF. The CDR3 DNA follows: TGTGCCTCTTACTTTGGAGGGTTTCGTTACACCTTC.

The rearrangement uses TRBV10-2 and TRBJ1-5; tentative D call: TRBD1 (5 bases). Germline CDR1 is WSHSY and CDR2 is SAAADI. Trimming shortened V by 4 bases and J by 6 bases, and 16 bases separated the two germline ends. The CDR3 consists of 15 residues. CDR3 DNA sequence: TGCGCCAGCAGTGCCGGGGGGTGGGGTGGTCAGCCCCAGCATTTT. Residues: CASSAGGWGGQPQHF.

This rearrangement joins TRBV2 to TRBJ2-1, with 10 bases that match TRBD2. The CDR3 has 15 residues. The germline V gene has CDR1 SNHLY and CDR2 FYNNEI. V lost 6 bases and J lost 9; bases outside the gene matches: 11. The CDR3 DNA reads TGTGCCAGCAGCCTGAGGAGCGGGGGGGCGATTGAGCAGTTCTTC. Residues: CASSLRSGGAIEQFF.

The chain couples TRBV18 to TRBJ1-2, with D perhaps TRBD1 (5 bases). This CDR3 region has 15 residues. Trimming removed 3 bases from V and 5 bases from J, with 16 bases in between. Germline V gene data show CDR1 as KGHSH and CDR2 as LQKENI. The CDR3 spells CASSPGGRWTYGYTF. The CDR3 nucleotides are TGTGCCAGCTCACCCGGGGGACGGTGGACTTATGGCTACACCTTC.

The gene calls are TRBV25-1 and TRBJ1-2; 7 nucleotides line up with TRBD1. J lost 5 bases, V lost 7 bases, and 7 bases had no gene match. Germline V gene lookup returns CDR1 MGHDK and CDR2 SYGVNS. This CDR3 contains 13 residues. Here the CDR3 reads CASTREGAYGYTF. The CDR3 DNA sequence: TGTGCCAGCACCCGCGAGGGGGCGTATGGCTACACCTTC.

The V call is TRBV6-5, the J call TRBJ1-1, with 10 bases fitting TRBD1. Germline V gene data show CDR1 as MNHEY and CDR2 as SVGAGI. J lost 6 bases, V lost 6 bases, and 7 bases had no gene match. The length of the CDR3 is 14 residues. In DNA form, the CDR3 reads TGTGCCAGCAGCCCCGGGACAGGGGTTCCTGAAGCTTTCTTT. It codes for CASSPGTGVPEAFF.

Comments on this clone: The germline gene is not matched at one end of the junction; a read error may be the cause. This sequence joins TRBV18 and TRBJ2-1; no clear D gene. The CDR3 sequence is 17 residues long. Germline V gene lookup returns CDR1 KGHSH and CDR2 LQKENI. The CDR3, as DNA: TGTGCCAGCTCACCACCGAGTCAGGCCCCCTCCAACAATGAGCAGTTCTTC. Translation gives CASSPPSQAPSNNEQFF. The full variable domain, with the rest looked up from reference TRBV18 and TRBJ2-1, is NAGVMQNPRHLVRRRGQEARLRCSPMKGHSHVYWYRQLPEEGLKFMVYLQKENIIDESGMPKERFSAEFPKEGPSILRIQQVVRGDSAAYFCASSPPSQAPSNNEQFFGPGTRLTVL.

The chain links TRBV5-1 to TRBJ1-2; D is unresolved. CDR1 SGHRS and CDR2 YFSETQ come from the germline V gene. V lost 0 bases and J 5 bases, leaving 11 bases between the germline ends. The CDR3 has 14 residues. CDR3 amino acids: CASSLAEKVYGYTF. In DNA form, the CDR3 reads TGCGCCAGCAGCTTGGCCGAGAAAGTATATGGCTACACCTTC.

The chain combines TRBV29-1 with TRBJ2-7; D not certain. The CDR3 has 10 amino acids. Germline values: CDR1 SQVTM, CDR2 ANQGSEA. The V end lost 4 bases, the J end lost 3 bases, and 4 bases lay between the germline ends. The CDR3 loop is CSVVYYEQYF. CDR3 in DNA: TGCAGCGTTGTATACTACGAGCAGTACTTC.

The chain uses TRBV7-9 and TRBJ2-5; perhaps TRBD2 as D (7 bases). Germline V lookup: CDR1 SEHNR, CDR2 FQNEAQ (reference sequence). V was clipped by 6 bases and J by 5 bases, with 13 bases between them. This CDR3 has 13 amino acids. The CDR3 sequence is CASRTGGRETQYF. As DNA, the CDR3 is TGTGCCAGCAGGACGGGGGGCAGGGAGACCCAGTACTTC.

The chain couples TRBV5-6 to TRBJ1-2; TRBD1 matches 7 bases. The ends lost 4 bases at V and 5 bases at J; junction bases unmatched: 8. There are 14 residues in the CDR3. CDR1 is SGHDT and CDR2 is YYEEEE in the germline V gene. CDR3 nucleotides: TGTGCCAGCAGCCCTAGACAGGGCGTGTATGGCTACACCTTC. It is translated as CASSPRQGVYGYTF.

V usage is TRBV5-5 and J usage is TRBJ1-1, with D possibly being TRBD1 (5 bases). The germline V gene encodes CDR1 SGHKS and CDR2 YYEKEE (reference sequence). CDR3 length equals 13 residues. V dropped 5 bases and J dropped 5 bases, with 13 bases sitting between them. The CDR3 sequence: CASRQGPGTEAFF. CDR3 DNA sequence: TGTGCCAGCAGGCAGGGTCCTGGGACTGAAGCTTTCTTT.

The rearrangement joins TRBV4-1 to TRBJ2-3, with D unclear. Looked up from germline, CDR1 is MGHRA and CDR2 is YSYEKL. CDR3 length: 17 amino acids. The ends were cut back, 1 base at V and 5 bases at J, with 19 bases in the middle. Written as DNA, the CDR3 is TGCGCCAGCAGCCAAGTCCGACTTTCAAGGCCCCTAGATACGCAGTATTTT. Residues: CASSQVRLSRPLDTQYF.

The chain recombines TRBV7-8 with TRBJ1-1; 7 nucleotides match TRBD1. Germline loops: CDR1 SGHVS, CDR2 FQNEAQ. The J segment lost 3 bases and the V segment lost 4 bases, leaving 5 bases of the junction unmatched. This CDR3 spans 14 amino acids. CDR3 coding DNA: TGTGCCAGCAGCTGGAGACAGGGTGACACTGAAGCTTTCTTT. It encodes CASSWRQGDTEAFF.